This T cell receptor (beta chain) emerged from a study of vaccination and CD4 T cells after COVID-19. Turning to the study itself: Post-vaccine sample collection happened at a median of 72 days after dose two, ranging 14 to 241. The authors exposed cells to overlapping spike peptides derived from SARS-CoV-2, HCoV-NL63, HCoV-OC43 and HCoV-229E.

Once obtained from cultured CD4+ T cells, the DNA was sequenced using the Oncomine TCR Beta short-read assay. Scientists extracted genomic DNA from CD4+ T cells grown in culture. In TCRdb, the PCR reads were re-called with MiXCR into one record per CDR3 protein. The sample carries about 20,000 distinct CDR3 sequences, under 60% recorded once. V was clipped by 5 bases and J by 9 bases; unmatched bases: 13. The CDR3 extends over 17 amino acids. In germline, CDR1 is DFQATT, CDR2 SNEGSKA (reference sequence). Details on this clonotype: Its matching antigen is unknown.

Treatment here: roughly 10-day PBMC culture with coronavirus spike peptide pools or control peptides (ViraFEST assay). ViraFEST used peptide pools to expand antigen-specific T cells and subsequently sequenced their TCRs. This sequence originates from a human donor who had recovered from COVID-19. The genes are TRBV20-1 and TRBJ2-1; TRBD2 agrees at 16 bases. The material was CD4+ T cells from blood, cultured in vitro, obtained after SARS-CoV-2 vaccination. The chain's CDR3 is CSAHRPGTSGGEGEQFF. CDR3 coding DNA: TGCAGTGCTCACCGACCCGGGACTAGCGGGGGGGAGGGTGAGCAGTTCTTC.